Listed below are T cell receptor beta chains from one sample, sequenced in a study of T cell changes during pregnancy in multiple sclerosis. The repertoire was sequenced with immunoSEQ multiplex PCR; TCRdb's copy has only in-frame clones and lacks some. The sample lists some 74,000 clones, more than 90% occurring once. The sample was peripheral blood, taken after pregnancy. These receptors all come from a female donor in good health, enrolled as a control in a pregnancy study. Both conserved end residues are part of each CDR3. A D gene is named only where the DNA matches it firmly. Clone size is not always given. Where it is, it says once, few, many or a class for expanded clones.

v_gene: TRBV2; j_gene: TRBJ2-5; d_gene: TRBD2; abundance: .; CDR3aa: CASNGLAGVGNQETQYF; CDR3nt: TGTGCCAGCAACGGACTAGCGGGAGTCGGGAACCAAGAGACCCAGTACTTC
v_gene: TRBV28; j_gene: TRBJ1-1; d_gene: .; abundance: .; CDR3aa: CASSLLGPGVTLTEAFF; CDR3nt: TGTGCCAGCAGTTTATTGGGTCCGGGTGTTACTCTCACTGAAGCTTTCTTT
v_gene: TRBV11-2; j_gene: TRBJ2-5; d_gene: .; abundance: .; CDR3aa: CASSPGSVETQYF; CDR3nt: TGTGCCAGCAGTCCAGGGTCCGTTGAGACCCAGTACTTC
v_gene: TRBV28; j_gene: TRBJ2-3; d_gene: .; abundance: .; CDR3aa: CASSYFSGIYTDTQYF; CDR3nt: TGTGCCAGCAGTTACTTTAGCGGAATTTACACAGATACGCAGTATTTT
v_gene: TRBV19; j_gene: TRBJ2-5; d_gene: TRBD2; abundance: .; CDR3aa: CASSMPSGAGTQYF; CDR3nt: TGTGCCAGTAGTATGCCTAGCGGGGCCGGGACCCAGTACTTC
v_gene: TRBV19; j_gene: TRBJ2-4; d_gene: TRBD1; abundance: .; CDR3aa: CASSITGVTGNIQYF; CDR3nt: TGTGCCAGTAGTATAACAGGGGTCACCGGGAACATTCAGTACTTC
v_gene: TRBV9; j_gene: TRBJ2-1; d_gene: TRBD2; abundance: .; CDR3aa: CASSTSGGSYNEQFF; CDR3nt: TGTGCCAGCAGCACCAGCGGGGGGTCCTACAATGAGCAGTTCTTC
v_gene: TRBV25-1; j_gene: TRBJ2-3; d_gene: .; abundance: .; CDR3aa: CASSDPLRGRYDTQYF; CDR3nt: TGTGCCAGCAGTGACCCCTTACGTGGGAGATACGATACGCAGTATTTT
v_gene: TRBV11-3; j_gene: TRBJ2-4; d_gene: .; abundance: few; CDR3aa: CASSPGRENIQYF; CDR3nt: TGTGCCAGCAGCCCTGGCAGGGAAAACATTCAGTACTTC
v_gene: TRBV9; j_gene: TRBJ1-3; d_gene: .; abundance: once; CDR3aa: CASSEARGVRNTIYF; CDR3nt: TGTGCCAGCAGCGAGGCCCGGGGAGTGAGAAACACCATATATTTT
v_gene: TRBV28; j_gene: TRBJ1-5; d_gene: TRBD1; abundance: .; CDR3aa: CASSPPTGRSNQPQHF; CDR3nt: TGTGCCAGCAGCCCTCCGACAGGGCGAAGCAATCAGCCCCAGCATTTT
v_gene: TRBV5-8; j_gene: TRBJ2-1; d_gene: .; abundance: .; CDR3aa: CASSAPGILDEQFF; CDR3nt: TGTGCCAGCAGCGCTCCCGGGATCCTGGATGAGCAGTTCTTC
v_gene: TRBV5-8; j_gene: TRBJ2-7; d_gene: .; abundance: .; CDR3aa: CASSKGSPWGVEQYF; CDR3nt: TGTGCCAGCAGCAAAGGTTCACCCTGGGGGGTCGAGCAGTACTTC
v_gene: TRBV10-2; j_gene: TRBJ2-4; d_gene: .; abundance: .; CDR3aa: CASSLGGNIQYF; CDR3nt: TGCGCCAGCAGTCTGGGAGGCAACATTCAGTACTTC
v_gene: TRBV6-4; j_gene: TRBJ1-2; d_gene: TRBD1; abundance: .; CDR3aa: CASRAGQGPYGYTF; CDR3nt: TGTGCCAGCAGAGCGGGACAGGGACCATATGGCTACACCTTC
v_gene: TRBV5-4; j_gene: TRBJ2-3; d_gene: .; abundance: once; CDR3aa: CASRPHGGTDTQYF; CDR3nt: TGTGCCAGCAGGCCTCACGGAGGCACAGATACGCAGTATTTT
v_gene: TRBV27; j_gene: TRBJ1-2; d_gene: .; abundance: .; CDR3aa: CASSLFAPGPNYGYTF; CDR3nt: TGTGCCAGCAGTTTATTCGCCCCGGGTCCAAACTATGGCTACACCTTC
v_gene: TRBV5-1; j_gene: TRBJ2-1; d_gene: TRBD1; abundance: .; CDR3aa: CASSPQGQSSYNEQFF; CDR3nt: TGCGCCAGCAGCCCACAGGGACAGAGCTCCTACAATGAGCAGTTCTTC
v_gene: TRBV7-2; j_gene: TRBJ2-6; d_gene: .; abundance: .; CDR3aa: CASSLWSSGANVLTF; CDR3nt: TGTGCCAGCAGCTTATGGAGCTCTGGGGCCAACGTCCTGACTTTC
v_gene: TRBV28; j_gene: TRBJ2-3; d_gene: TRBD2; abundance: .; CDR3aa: CASRRGSTDTQYF; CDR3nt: TGTGCCTCAAGGCGGGGGAGTACAGATACGCAGTATTTT
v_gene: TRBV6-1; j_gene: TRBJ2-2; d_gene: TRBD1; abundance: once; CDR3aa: CASSVQGTGELFF; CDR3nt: TGTGCCAGCAGTGTACAGGGGACCGGGGAGCTGTTTTTT
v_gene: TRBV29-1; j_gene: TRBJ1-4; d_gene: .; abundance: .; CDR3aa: CSVRGRLYEKLFF; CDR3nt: TGCAGCGTGAGGGGGAGACTCTATGAAAAACTGTTTTTT
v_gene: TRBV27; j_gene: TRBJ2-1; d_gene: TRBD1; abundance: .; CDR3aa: CASSSRTGIKSSYNEQFF; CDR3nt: TGTGCCAGCAGTTCCCGGACAGGGATCAAAAGCTCCTACAATGAGCAGTTCTTC
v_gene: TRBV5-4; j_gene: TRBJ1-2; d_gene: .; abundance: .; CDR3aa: CASSFNFGYTF; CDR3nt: TGTGCCAGCAGCTTTAACTTTGGCTACACCTTC
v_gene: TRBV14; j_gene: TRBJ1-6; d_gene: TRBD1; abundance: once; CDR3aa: CASRQGRTHSPLHF; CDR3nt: TGTGCCAGCCGACAGGGGAGGACACATTCACCCCTCCACTTT
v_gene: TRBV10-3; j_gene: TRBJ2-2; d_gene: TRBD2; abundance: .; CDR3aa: CATDRAGGFSGELFF; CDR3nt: TGTGCCACCGACCGAGCGGGGGGGTTCAGCGGGGAGCTGTTTTTT
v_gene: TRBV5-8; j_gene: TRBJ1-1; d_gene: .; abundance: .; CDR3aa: CASSWQGNTEAFF; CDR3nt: TGTGCCAGCAGCTGGCAGGGGAACACTGAAGCTTTCTTT
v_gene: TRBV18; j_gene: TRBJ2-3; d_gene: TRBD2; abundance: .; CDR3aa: CASGGLAGVPDTQYF; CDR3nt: TGTGCCAGCGGGGGACTAGCGGGGGTCCCGGATACGCAGTATTTT
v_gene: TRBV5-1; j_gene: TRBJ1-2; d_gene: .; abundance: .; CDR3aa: CASRTGINYGYTF; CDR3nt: TGCGCCAGCAGGACAGGAATAAACTATGGCTACACCTTC
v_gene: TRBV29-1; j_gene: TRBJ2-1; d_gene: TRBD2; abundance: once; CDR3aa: CSALAGVYNEQFF; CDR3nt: TGCAGCGCTCTAGCGGGAGTCTACAATGAGCAGTTCTTC
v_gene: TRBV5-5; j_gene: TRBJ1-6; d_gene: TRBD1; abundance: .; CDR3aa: CASSLAYDRGLVFSPLHF; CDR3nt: TGTGCCAGCAGCTTGGCCTATGACAGGGGGCTGGTGTTTTCACCCCTCCACTTT
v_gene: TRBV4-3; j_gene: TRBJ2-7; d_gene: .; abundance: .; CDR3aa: CASSQERGIYEQYF; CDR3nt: TGCGCCAGCAGCCAAGAAAGAGGGATCTACGAGCAGTACTTC
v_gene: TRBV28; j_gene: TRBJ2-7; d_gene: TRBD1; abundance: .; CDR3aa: CASTVGQTYEQYF; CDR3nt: TGTGCCAGCACCGTGGGACAGACCTACGAGCAGTACTTC
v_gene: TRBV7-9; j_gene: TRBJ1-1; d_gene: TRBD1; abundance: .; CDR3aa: CASSFPGGEAFF; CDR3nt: TGTGCCAGCAGCTTCCCAGGGGGTGAAGCTTTCTTT
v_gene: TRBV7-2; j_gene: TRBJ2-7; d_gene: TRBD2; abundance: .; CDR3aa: CASSFSLGGRAYEQYF; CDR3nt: TGTGCCAGCAGCTTTTCCCTGGGGGGGAGGGCCTACGAGCAGTACTTC
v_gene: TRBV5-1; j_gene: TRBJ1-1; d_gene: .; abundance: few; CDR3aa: CASSLAYRNTEAFF; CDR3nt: TGCGCCAGCAGCTTGGCCTACAGGAACACTGAAGCTTTCTTT
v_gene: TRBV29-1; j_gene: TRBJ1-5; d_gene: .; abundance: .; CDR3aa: CSAISVPNQPQHF; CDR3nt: TGCAGCGCAATCTCAGTGCCCAATCAGCCCCAGCATTTT
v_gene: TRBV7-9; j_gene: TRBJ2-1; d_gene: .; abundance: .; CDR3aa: CASSLSESSYNEQFF; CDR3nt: TGTGCCAGCAGCTTATCTGAGAGCTCCTACAATGAGCAGTTCTTC
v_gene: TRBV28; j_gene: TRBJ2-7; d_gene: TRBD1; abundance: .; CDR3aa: CASRGTGTYEQYF; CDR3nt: TGTGCCAGCAGGGGGACAGGAACCTACGAGCAGTACTTC
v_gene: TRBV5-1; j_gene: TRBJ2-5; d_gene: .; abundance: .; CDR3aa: CASTHLGLQETQYF; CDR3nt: TGCGCCAGCACCCACTTGGGACTTCAAGAGACCCAGTACTTC
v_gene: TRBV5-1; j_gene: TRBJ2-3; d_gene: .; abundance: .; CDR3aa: CASSLSGTDTQYF; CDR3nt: TGCGCCAGCAGCTTGTCGGGCACAGATACGCAGTATTTT
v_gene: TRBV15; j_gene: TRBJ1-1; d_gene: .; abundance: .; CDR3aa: CAIWGQSNTEAFF; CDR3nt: TGTGCCATCTGGGGGCAGTCGAACACTGAAGCTTTCTTT
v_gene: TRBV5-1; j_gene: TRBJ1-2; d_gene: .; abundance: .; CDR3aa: CASSETGMTNYGYTF; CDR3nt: TGCGCCAGCAGCGAAACAGGAATGACTAACTATGGCTACACCTTC
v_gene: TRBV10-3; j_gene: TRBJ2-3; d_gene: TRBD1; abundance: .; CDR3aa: CATLGQGMADTQYF; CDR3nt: TGTGCCACCCTGGGACAGGGCATGGCAGATACGCAGTATTTT
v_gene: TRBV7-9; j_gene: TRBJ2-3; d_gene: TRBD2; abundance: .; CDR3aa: CASSFRGGELDTQYF; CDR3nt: TGTGCCAGCAGCTTCCGCGGGGGGGAGTTAGATACGCAGTATTTT
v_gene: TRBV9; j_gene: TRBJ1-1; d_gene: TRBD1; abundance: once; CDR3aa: CASSPWTGGAGTEAFF; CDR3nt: TGTGCCAGCAGCCCATGGACAGGGGGCGCGGGCACTGAAGCTTTCTTT
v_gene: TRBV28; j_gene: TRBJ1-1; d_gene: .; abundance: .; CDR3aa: CASSLSSSEAFF; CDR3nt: TGTGCCAGCAGTTTATCTAGCAGTGAAGCTTTCTTT
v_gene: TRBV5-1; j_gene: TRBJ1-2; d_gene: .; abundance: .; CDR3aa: CASSDPTGIGLGYTF; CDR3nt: TGCGCCAGCAGCGATCCTACAGGGATTGGGTTAGGCTACACCTTC
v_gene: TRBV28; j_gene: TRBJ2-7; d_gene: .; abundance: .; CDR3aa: CASSSTIILEQYF; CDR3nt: TGTGCCAGCAGCTCGACTATTATCCTCGAGCAGTACTTC
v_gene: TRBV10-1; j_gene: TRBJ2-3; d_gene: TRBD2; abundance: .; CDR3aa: CASSGGSADTQYF; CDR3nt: TGCGCCTCCAGCGGGGGTTCTGCAGATACGCAGTATTTT
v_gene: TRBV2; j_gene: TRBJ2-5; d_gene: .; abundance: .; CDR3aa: CASRAGPETQYF; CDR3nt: TGTGCCAGCAGGGCAGGGCCAGAGACCCAGTACTTC
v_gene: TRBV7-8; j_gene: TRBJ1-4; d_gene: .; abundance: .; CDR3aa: CASSYYINNEKLFF; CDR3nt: TGTGCCAGCAGCTACTATATAAATAATGAAAAACTGTTTTTT
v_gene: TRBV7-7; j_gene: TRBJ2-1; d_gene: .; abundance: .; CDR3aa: CASSPITGYNEQFF; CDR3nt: TGTGCTAGCAGCCCGATTACAGGGTACAATGAGCAGTTCTTC
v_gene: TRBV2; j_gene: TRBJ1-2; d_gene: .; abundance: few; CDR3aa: CASTPGLYGYTF; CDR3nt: TGTGCCAGCACCCCAGGGCTCTATGGCTACACCTTC
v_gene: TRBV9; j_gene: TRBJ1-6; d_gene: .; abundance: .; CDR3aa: CASSVGGGLSSPLHF; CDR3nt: TGTGCCAGCAGCGTTGGCGGGGGCCTCAGTTCACCCCTCCACTTT